These 29 T cell receptor beta chains share one sample of origin, sequenced in a study of read filtering for tumor transcriptome and immune sequencing. This library used 300 to 500 ng RNA and molecular barcoded adaptors spanning alpha/delta and beta/gamma chains. A single record per CDR3 protein comes from TCRdb applying MiXCR to the reads. The profile shows approximately 50,000 distinct CDR3 sequences, around a fifth of them singletons. What was sequenced was a population of CD138-negative cells sorted from bone marrow. The source of these receptors is a donor at least 40 years old with multiple myeloma.

A few counts support this clonotype. The CDR3 carries no conserved terminal phenylalanine or tryptophan, so it likely arises from a read error. The V gene is TRBV19, the J gene TRBJ2-1, with 7 nucleotides matching TRBD2. V lost 5 bases and J lost 0; bases outside the gene matches: 4. The CDR3 runs to 15 residues. Germline V gives CDR1 LNHDA, CDR2 SQIVND (reference sequence). CDR3 nucleotides: TGTGCCAGTAGTGATAGCGGGTACTCCTACAATGAGCAGTTCCTC. Protein: CASSDSGYSYNEQFL.

In this sample, this clonotype turned up many times. The chain links TRBV27 to TRBJ2-7; 10 bases are shared with TRBD2. Trimming cost V 6 bases and J 4 bases; bases outside gene matches: 9. Germline V gene sequence: CDR1 MNHEY, CDR2 SMNVEV (reference sequence). CDR3 size: 15 residues. The CDR3 nucleotides read TGTGCCAGCAGCCTACAGCGGGGGGGCACATACGAGCAGTACTTC. It codes for CASSLQRGGTYEQYF.

This clonotype was counted at least ten times. The CDR3 spells CASSGGTGRNEAFF. Written as DNA, the CDR3 is TGCGCCAGCAGCGGTGGGACAGGGCGTAATGAAGCTTTCTTT. This rearrangement joins TRBV5-1 to TRBJ1-1, with TRBD1 matching 9 bases. The CDR3 has 14 amino acids. Germline V lookup: CDR1 SGHRS, CDR2 YFSETQ. With V trimmed by 4 bases and J by 7 bases, 8 bases remained unmatched.

This clonotype was detected ten times or more. The genes are TRBV29-1 and TRBJ1-2; no clear D gene. Germline-derived CDR1 and CDR2 are SQVTM and ANQGSEA. V lost 0 bases and J 4 bases, leaving 9 bases between the germline ends. The CDR3 has 13 residues. CDR3 DNA: TGCAGCGTTGAAGATCTGGGCTTCTATGGCTACACCTTC. It translates to CSVEDLGFYGYTF.

Many counts were recorded for this clonotype. The chain uses TRBV5-1 and TRBJ1-1; D is possibly TRBD1 (5 bases). The germline gives CDR1 SGHRS, CDR2 YFSETQ. V was shortened by 0 bases and J by 6 bases, with 9 bases between the two germline ends. The CDR3 has 13 amino acids. DNA for the CDR3: TGCGCCAGCAGCTTGGCATTAGGGGCTGAAGCTTTCTTT. Translated: CASSLALGAEAFF.

This clonotype has ten or more counts. The gene calls are TRBV20-1 and TRBJ2-5, with 7 positions matching TRBD1. The CDR3 has 14 residues. Germline values: CDR1 DFQATT, CDR2 SNEGSKA (reference sequence). The junction had 7 bases not matched to a gene; V was cut back by 4 bases and J by 2 bases. The CDR3 coding sequence is TGCAGTGCTACCAGGGGGTTTTGGCAAGAGACCCAGTACTTC. It is translated as CSATRGFWQETQYF.

As concerns this clonotype: This sequence may be a read error, since a much larger clone differs from it by one base. This sequence joins TRBV7-2 and TRBJ2-5; D is perhaps TRBD1 or TRBD2 (6 bases each). CDR3 length: 14 amino acids. In germline, CDR1 is SGHTA, CDR2 FQGNSA. The CDR3 region has the DNA TGTTCCAGCAGCTTAGAGGGGGGACGGGGGACCCAGTACTTC. It encodes CSSSLEGGRGTQYF.

Ten or more counts support this clonotype. The rearrangement joins TRBV20-1 to TRBJ2-1; tentatively, D is TRBD2 (5 bases). The CDR3 sequence is 15 residues long. The ends were cut back, 0 bases at V and 9 bases at J, with 18 bases in the middle. In germline, CDR1 is DFQATT, CDR2 SNEGSKA (reference sequence). The CDR3 sequence is CSAREKPSLRGEQFF. The CDR3 DNA reads TGCAGTGCTAGAGAAAAGCCTAGCCTGAGAGGTGAGCAGTTCTTC.

CDR3 residues: CASSQAGGAHNEQFF. The CDR3 coding sequence is TGTGCCAGCAGCCAAGCGGGGGGAGCCCACAATGAGCAGTTCTTC. The J gene is TRBJ2-1, the V gene TRBV28, with TRBD2 matching over 9 bases. Germline trimming cut 6 bases from V and 5 bases from J; bases unmatched to any gene: 8. The germline V gene encodes CDR1 MDHEN and CDR2 SYDVKM. CDR3 length: 15 amino acids.

This clonotype was detected ten times or more. Mismatch with germline at one junction end may stem from a read error. The V gene is TRBV7-7, the J gene TRBJ2-2, with 7 bases that match TRBD1. Germline CDR1 and CDR2: SSHAT and FNYEAQ (reference sequence). The CDR3 length is 15 residues. CDR3 residues: CASRKGTANTGELFF. The CDR3, as DNA: TGTGCTAGCAGGAAGGGGACAGCGAACACCGGGGAGCTGTTTTTT.

This clonotype occurred many times. The rearrangement links TRBV24-1 to TRBJ2-1; TRBD1 is a possible D gene (6 bases). V was trimmed by 7 bases and J by 8 bases, leaving 11 bases between them. CDR1 is KGHDR and CDR2 is SFDVKD in the germline V gene. CDR3 size: 12 residues. The chain's CDR3 is CATSTQGYEQFF. DNA for the CDR3: TGTGCCACCAGCACCCAGGGGTATGAGCAGTTCTTC.

This clonotype was picked up many times. A read error may explain this, as a much larger clone is one base away. The conserved phenylalanine or tryptophan is not found at the CDR3 terminus, so this likely reflects a read error. The CDR3: CASSLVSSGSYNEQFL. The CDR3 bases are TGTGCCAGCAGTTTAGTCTCTAGCGGGAGTTACAATGAGCAGTTCCTC. The rearrangement joins TRBV12-3 or TRBV12-4 to TRBJ2-1; 10 positions agree with TRBD2. The junction had 4 bases not matched to a gene; V was cut back by 1 base and J by 4 bases. This CDR3 has 16 residues.

This clonotype was counted a few times. The V and J genes are TRBV6-2 or TRBV6-3 and TRBJ1-4; D call uncertain. V dropped 2 bases and J dropped 5 bases, with 12 bases sitting between them. Germline V gene sequence: CDR1 MNHEY, CDR2 SVGEGT. CDR3 length equals 15 residues. For the CDR3, the DNA is TGTGCCAGCAGTTACGTATCTTCGCGGAATGAAAAACTGTTTTTT. Translating it yields CASSYVSSRNEKLFF.

This clonotype was found many times. The chain links TRBV24-1 to TRBJ2-2, with TRBD1 as a possible D gene (6 bases). V lost 4 bases to trimming and J lost 12 bases, with 17 bases between them. Germline CDR1 KGHDR, CDR2 SFDVKD. CDR3 size: 14 residues. The DNA of the CDR3 is TGTGCCACCAGTGAAAGGGACACACCGGGGAAGCTGTTTTTT. It yields the protein CATSERDTPGKLFF.

This clonotype was detected only a few times. The chain joins TRBV28 to TRBJ2-5, with 8 bases aligning to TRBD1. This CDR3 is built from 15 residues. Germline CDR1 is MDHEN and CDR2 is SYDVKM. V trimming: 3 bases; J trimming: 7 bases; junction bases outside the gene matches: 10. CDR3 sequence reads: CASSFRGLPRWTQYF. The CDR3 coding sequence is TGTGCCAGCAGTTTCAGGGGGCTCCCTCGTTGGACCCAGTACTTC.

Ten or more counts support this clonotype. This chain links TRBV7-9 with TRBJ2-2; D gene ambiguous. The CDR3 has 16 amino acids. Per the germline V gene, CDR1 is SEHNR and CDR2 is FQNEAQ (reference sequence). V lost 1 base and J lost 3, with 12 bases in between. The CDR3 sequence: CASSLVVSADTGELFF. The CDR3 DNA reads as TGTGCCAGCAGCTTAGTAGTCAGCGCAGACACCGGGGAGCTGTTTTTT.

Remarks on this clonotype: The germline gene is not matched at one end of the junction; a read error may be the cause. The rearrangement uses TRBV28 and TRBJ2-7; the D is unclear. This CDR3 is 13 amino acids long. The V gene's germline CDR1 is MDHEN and CDR2 SYDVKM. The CDR3 reads CASSLRSSYERYF. The CDR3 nucleotides are TGTGCCAGCAGTCTACGAAGCTCCTACGAGCGGTACTTC.

This clonotype was seen ten or more times. The chain joins TRBV3-1 to TRBJ2-5; 7 positions match TRBD2. This CDR3 is 17 amino acids long. V dropped 6 bases and J dropped 0; count of bases not matched to a gene: 13. Germline values: CDR1 LGHDT, CDR2 YNNKEL (reference sequence). The CDR3 is CASRPRVQRGYQETQYF. Here the CDR3 DNA reads TGTGCCAGCAGACCAAGAGTGCAGCGGGGCTACCAAGAGACCCAGTACTTC.

The sample holds many counts of this clonotype. The rearrangement joins TRBV6-1 to TRBJ2-3; 7 bases are shared with TRBD2. CDR3 length equals 15 residues. Unmatched junction bases numbered 10, after V lost 8 bases and J lost 2 bases. Germline values: CDR1 MNHNS, CDR2 SASEGT. The CDR3: CASHLAARFTDTQYF. DNA for the CDR3: TGTGCCAGCCATCTAGCGGCTCGCTTCACAGATACGCAGTATTTT.

This clonotype was seen repeatedly, ten times or more. The rearrangement links TRBV2 to TRBJ2-2, with unresolved D. The CDR3 is made up of 14 amino acids. Trimming stripped 2 bases from V and 2 bases from J, with 6 bases between. CDR1 is SNHLY, CDR2 FYNNEI, per germline. This CDR3 is CASSEQGNTGELFF. In DNA, the CDR3 is TGTGCCAGCAGTGAACAAGGAAACACCGGGGAGCTGTTTTTT.

This clonotype was detected only a few times. The J gene is TRBJ1-2, the V gene TRBV18, with D perhaps matching TRBD1 (6 bases). Trimming removed 0 bases at V and 10 bases at J, with 18 bases between. Germline-derived CDR1 and CDR2 are KGHSH and LQKENI. The CDR3 is 15 residues long. The CDR3 coding sequence is TGTGCCAGCTCACCACCCGGCAGGGGATCCGATCCCTACACCTTC. Its protein is CASSPPGRGSDPYTF.

This clonotype is medium-sized. The rearrangement uses TRBV7-9 and TRBJ1-4, with 7 bases that match TRBD1. Germline CDR1 SEHNR, CDR2 FQNEAQ (reference sequence). The CDR3 totals 14 residues. V was clipped by 6 bases and J by 5 bases; unmatched bases: 6. CDR3 residues: CASSSGTENEKLFF. In DNA form, the CDR3 reads TGTGCCAGCAGTTCCGGGACAGAGAATGAAAAACTGTTTTTT.

Many counts were recorded for this clonotype. J is TRBJ1-1 and V is TRBV12-3 or TRBV12-4; no definite D call. The CDR3 totals 13 residues. V was pared by 6 bases and J by 7 bases, with 15 bases between. This CDR3 is CASSSRTTFEAFF. CDR3 DNA: TGTGCCAGCAGCTCCCGAACGACTTTTGAAGCTTTCTTT.

The J gene is TRBJ2-2, the V gene TRBV20-1, with TRBD2 identical over 11 bases. Germline V gives CDR1 DFQATT, CDR2 SNEGSKA (reference sequence). CDR3 length: 17 residues. Trimming cost V 2 bases and J 0 bases; bases outside gene matches: 5. The CDR3 loop reads CSARRASGRPNTGELFF. DNA of the CDR3: TGCAGTGCTAGACGGGCTAGCGGGAGGCCGAACACCGGGGAGCTGTTTTTT.

This clonotype appeared once. A much larger clone lies a single base off, so this may be a read error. CDR3 DNA sequence: TGCGCCATCAGCTTCACCCGACTAGCGGTAGGCACAGATACGCAGTATTTT. It is translated as CAISFTRLAVGTDTQYF. The gene calls are TRBV5-1 and TRBJ2-3; 9 bases line up with TRBD2. The germline CDR1 and CDR2 sequences are SGHRS and YFSETQ. There are 17 residues in the CDR3. The full variable domain, with the rest looked up from reference TRBV5-1 and TRBJ2-3, is KAGVTQTPRYLIKTRGQQVTLSCSPISGHRSVSWYQQTPGQGLQFLFEYFSETQRNKGNFPGRFSGRQFSNSRSEMNVSTLELGDSALYLCAISFTRLAVGTDTQYFGPGTRLTVL.

The sample holds one count of this clonotype. The genes are TRBV28 and TRBJ2-7; D may match TRBD1 or TRBD2 (5 bases each). Looked up from germline, CDR1 is MDHEN and CDR2 is SYDVKM. CDR3 length equals 14 residues. Deletions cut 6 bases from V and 2 bases from J, with 14 bases between. CDR3 bases: TGTGCCAGCAGACCCACCGGGACCCCCTACGAGCAGTACTTC. Residues: CASRPTGTPYEQYF.

The chain uses TRBV10-1 and TRBJ1-1; D is possibly TRBD1 (6 bases). The germline V gene encodes CDR1 WNHNN and CDR2 SYGVQD (reference sequence). The CDR3 runs 15 residues. Deletions cut 7 bases from V and 5 bases from J, with 20 bases between. In nucleotides, the CDR3 is TGCGCCAGCACCCCGGGGGCGAATAGTAATACTGAAGCTTTCTTT. It encodes CASTPGANSNTEAFF.

The table lists this clonotype with a few counts. V is TRBV28 and J is TRBJ2-5, with D perhaps assigned TRBD1 or TRBD2 (5 bases each). Per germline, CDR1 MDHEN and CDR2 SYDVKM. V was trimmed by 6 bases and J by 5 bases, leaving 22 bases between them. CDR3 length: 16 amino acids. CDR3 sequence (DNA): TGTGCCAGCAGAACCCGGGGCTACAAATTAGAGGAGACCCAGTACTTC. This translates into CASRTRGYKLEETQYF.

Only a few counts were recorded for this clonotype. The chain uses TRBV28 and TRBJ2-7; D gene unclear. The CDR3 has 10 residues. V lost 8 bases and J lost 3, with 5 bases in between. Looked up from germline, CDR1 is MDHEN and CDR2 is SYDVKM. The CDR3: CASGVYEQYF. The CDR3 DNA follows: TGTGCCAGCGGGGTCTACGAGCAGTACTTC.